The clone carrying this T cell receptor beta chain is a singleton in its sample. This record comes from a study of blood T cell repertoires in COVID-19. Study as a whole: The analysed material was cDNA or gDNA that came from T cells, B-cell-depleted T cells, or PBMCs.

Sequenced by immunoSEQ multiplex PCR; TCRdb stores in-frame clones only, minus some. This sample has around 190,000 clones, with about 80% found just once. Germline-derived CDR1 and CDR2 are LNHDA and SQIVND (reference sequence). The V and J ends lost 8 bases and 2 bases, in that order; junction bases with no gene match: 18. The CDR3 sequence is 19 residues long. The TCR comes from a woman between 45 and 65 years old with active or convalescent COVID-19. The sequenced sample consisted of peripheral blood. The V call is TRBV19, the J call TRBJ2-3, with 11 bases that match TRBD1. The CDR3: CASPRTGGQRGPNTDTQYF. CDR3 sequence (DNA): TGTGCCAGTCCCCGGACAGGGGGCCAGCGGGGGCCTAACACAGATACGCAGTATTTT.